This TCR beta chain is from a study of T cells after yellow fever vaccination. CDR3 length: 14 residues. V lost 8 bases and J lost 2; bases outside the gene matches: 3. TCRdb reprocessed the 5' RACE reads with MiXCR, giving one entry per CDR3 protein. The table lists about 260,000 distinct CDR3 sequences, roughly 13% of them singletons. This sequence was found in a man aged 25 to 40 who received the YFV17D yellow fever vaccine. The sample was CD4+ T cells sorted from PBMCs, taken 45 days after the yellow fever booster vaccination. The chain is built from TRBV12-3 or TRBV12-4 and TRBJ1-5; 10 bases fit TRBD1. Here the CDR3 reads CASAGTGGNQPQHF. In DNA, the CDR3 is TGTGCCAGCGCCGGGACAGGGGGCAATCAGCCCCAGCATTTT.